Each of the 8 T cell receptor beta chains below was sequenced from the same sample in a study of T cell responses to AZD1222 COVID-19 vaccine. Method: immunoSEQ multiplex PCR; TCRdb's copy keeps in-frame clones and lacks some. The sample carries 150,000 to 200,000 clones, 90% recorded once. Sample: peripheral blood, taken 28 days after the second dose of the MenACWY control vaccine. The receptors were sampled from an adult who received the MenACWY meningococcal vaccine as a control.

The chain uses TRBV3-1 (or the pseudogene TRBV3-2) and TRBJ2-3, with 9 bases aligning to TRBD2. The CDR3 totals 18 residues. From germline, CDR1 is LGHDT and CDR2 YNNKEL (reference sequence). With V trimmed by 0 bases and J by 2 bases, 9 bases remained unmatched. Written as DNA, the CDR3 is TGTGCCAGCAGCCAAGATTATCGGACTAGCGAAACCACAGATACGCAGTATTTT. Its protein is CASSQDYRTSETTDTQYF.

The CDR3 loop is CASSPRQGDYGYTF. The CDR3 coding sequence is TGTGCCAGCTCACCACGACAGGGGGACTATGGCTACACCTTC. The V gene is TRBV18, the J gene TRBJ1-2; TRBD1 matches at 9 bases. The CDR3 is 14 amino acids. The junction had 0 bases not matched to a gene; V was cut back by 1 base and J by 3 bases. CDR1 and CDR2 from the germline V gene are KGHSH and LQKENI.

The count of this clone is one. V usage is TRBV3-1 (or the pseudogene TRBV3-2) and J usage is TRBJ1-5; D gene unclear. Germline V gene data show CDR1 as LGHDT and CDR2 as YNNKEL (reference sequence). Trimming pared 1 base from V and 4 bases from J, leaving 11 bases between. CDR3 length: 15 amino acids. The CDR3 sequence: CASSQGITANQPQHF. The CDR3 nucleotides read TGTGCCAGCAGCCAAGGTATAACAGCAAATCAGCCCCAGCATTTT.

This chain links TRBV24-1 with TRBJ1-2; D may be TRBD1 (5 bases). CDR1 KGHDR and CDR2 SFDVKD come from the germline V gene. The V gene lost 5 bases and the J gene lost 4 bases, with 13 bases spanning the gap. The CDR3 is made up of 14 amino acids. The CDR3 loop reads CATSVSGYGYGYTF. CDR3 bases: TGTGCCACCAGTGTATCAGGGTACGGCTATGGCTACACCTTC.

The chain couples TRBV6-5 to TRBJ1-2, with 8 bases fitting TRBD1. The germline V gene encodes CDR1 MNHEY and CDR2 SVGAGI. V shed 5 bases, J shed 8 bases, and the junction held 13 bases outside the gene matches. The length of the CDR3 is 15 residues. The DNA for the CDR3 is TGTGCCAGCAGTACCTCCGGGACAGGAGGCTGGGGCTACACCTTC. It codes for CASSTSGTGGWGYTF.

This chain uses TRBV28 with TRBJ2-5; TRBD1 aligns across 7 bases. Looked up from germline, CDR1 is MDHEN and CDR2 is SYDVKM. CDR3 length: 14 residues. After removal of 8 bases from V and 4 bases from J, the junction contained 10 bases not matched to a gene. The CDR3: CASRDRVWAETQYF. The CDR3 nucleotides are TGTGCCAGCCGAGACAGGGTCTGGGCAGAGACCCAGTACTTC.

The gene calls are TRBV7-8 and TRBJ1-6; TRBD1 might be the D (5 bases). V lost 0 bases and J 8 bases, leaving 8 bases between the germline ends. The CDR3 loop spans 14 amino acids. Per germline, CDR1 SGHVS and CDR2 FQNEAQ. CDR3 bases: TGTGCCAGCAGCTTAGCGGGGACCTATTCACCCCTCCACTTT. It yields the protein CASSLAGTYSPLHF.

This clone was detected only a few times. The genes are TRBV6-2 or TRBV6-3 and TRBJ1-5; D call uncertain. CDR1 MNHEY and CDR2 SVGEGT come from the germline V gene. V lost 2 bases to trimming and J lost 5 bases, with 7 bases between them. The length of the CDR3 is 13 residues. CDR3 DNA: TGTGCCAGCAGTTACGGAATGGATCAGCCCCAGCATTTT. It specifies CASSYGMDQPQHF.